The present T cell receptor (beta chain) was sequenced within a study of T cell clonotyping in hematopoietic cell transplantation. General study points: Broader posttransplant TCR repertoire diversity was predicted by graft donor and pretransplant recipient Inverse Simpson Index values. At the given depth, recipient repertoires were over 95% de novo clonotypes. Pathologically expanded recipient clonotypes increased progressively from day 30 to day 180 as diversity fell. CD4 and CD8 repertoire contributions could not be separated without sorting.

For this clone: Its antigen remains unknown.

The repertoire was sequenced with immunoSEQ multiplex PCR; TCRdb's copy has only in-frame clones and lacks some. The table shows 3,500 to 5,500 clones, with just under 70% occurring only once. Trimming shortened V by 5 bases and J by 13 bases, and 18 bases separated the two germline ends. The germline gives CDR1 SGHTA, CDR2 FQGNSA. The CDR3 loop spans 13 amino acids. The source is a male patient in his sixties or seventies who had an allogeneic stem cell transplant, so the T cells may come from the graft donor. Some clones in this sample may be carry-over from other donors' samples. The V gene is TRBV7-2, the J gene TRBJ2-1; D may be TRBD2 (6 bases). The sample here was PBMCs, taken 100 days after allogeneic stem cell transplant. The CDR3 sequence is CASSLSTVGGQFF. The CDR3 DNA reads as TGTGCCAGCAGCCTCTCTACAGTGGGAGGTCAGTTCTTC.